This T cell receptor beta chain was recovered during a study of tumour-infiltrating T cells in Burkitt lymphoma. As for the study in general: Repertoire clonality predicted overall and progression-free survival.

Generated by immunoSEQ multiplex PCR, the TCRdb table keeps only in-frame clones and is missing some. This table has 3,000 to 4,000 clones, roughly 13% appearing once. This clone was detected only a few times. The specimen was tumor tissue. This TCR came from a human donor with Burkitt lymphoma.

The DNA of the CDR3 is TGTGCCAGCAGCTCGACAGGGGCGGGAAACACCATATATTTT. Translation: CASSSTGAGNTIYF. The chain is built from TRBV7-8 and TRBJ1-3; TRBD1 aligns across 8 bases. Per the germline V gene, CDR1 is SGHVS and CDR2 is FQNEAQ. The CDR3 covers 14 residues. V shed 4 bases and J 4 bases; nucleotides not matched to a gene: 3. The full variable domain, its missing parts supplied by reference TRBV7-8 and TRBJ1-3, is GAGVSQSPRYKVAKRGQDVALRCDPISGHVSLFWYQQALGQGPEFLTYFQNEAQLDKSGLPSDRFFAERPEGSVSTLKIQRTQQEDSAVYLCASSSTGAGNTIYFGEGSWLTVV.